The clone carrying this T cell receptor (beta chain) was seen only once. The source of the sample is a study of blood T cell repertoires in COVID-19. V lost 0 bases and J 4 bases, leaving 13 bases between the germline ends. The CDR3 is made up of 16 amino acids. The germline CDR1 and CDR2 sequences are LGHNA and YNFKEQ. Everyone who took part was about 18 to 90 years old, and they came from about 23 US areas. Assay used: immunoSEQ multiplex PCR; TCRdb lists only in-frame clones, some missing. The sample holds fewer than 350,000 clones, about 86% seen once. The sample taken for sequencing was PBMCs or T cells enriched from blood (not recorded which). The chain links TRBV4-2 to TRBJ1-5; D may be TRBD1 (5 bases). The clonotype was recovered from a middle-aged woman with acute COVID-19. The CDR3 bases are TGTGCCAGCAGCCAAGATCGGTCAGGGAGGAATCAGCCCCAGCATTTT. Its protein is CASSQDRSGRNQPQHF.